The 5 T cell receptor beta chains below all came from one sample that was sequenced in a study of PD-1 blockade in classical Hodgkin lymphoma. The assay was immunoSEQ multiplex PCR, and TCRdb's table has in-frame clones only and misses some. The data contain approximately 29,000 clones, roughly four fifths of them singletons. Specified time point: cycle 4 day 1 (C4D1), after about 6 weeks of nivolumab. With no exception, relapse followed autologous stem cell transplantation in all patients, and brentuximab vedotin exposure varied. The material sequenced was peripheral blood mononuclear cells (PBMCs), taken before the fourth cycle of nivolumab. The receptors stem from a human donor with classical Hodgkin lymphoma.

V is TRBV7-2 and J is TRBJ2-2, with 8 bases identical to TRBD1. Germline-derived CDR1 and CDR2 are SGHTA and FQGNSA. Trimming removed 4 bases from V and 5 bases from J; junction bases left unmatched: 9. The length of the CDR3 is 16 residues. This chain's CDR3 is CASSSWTGRVTGELFF. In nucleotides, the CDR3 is TGTGCCAGCAGCTCTTGGACAGGGCGGGTAACCGGGGAGCTGTTTTTT.

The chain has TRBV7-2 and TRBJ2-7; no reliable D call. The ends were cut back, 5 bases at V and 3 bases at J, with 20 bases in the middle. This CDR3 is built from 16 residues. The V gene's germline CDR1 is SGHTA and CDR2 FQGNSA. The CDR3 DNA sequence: TGTGCCAGCAGCCTCTCGGTCAGGACGGCAAACTACGAGCAGTACTTC. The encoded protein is CASSLSVRTANYEQYF. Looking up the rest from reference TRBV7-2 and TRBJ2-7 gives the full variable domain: GAGVSQSPSNKVTEKGKDVELRCDPISGHTALYWYRQSLGQGLEFLIYFQGNSAPDKSGLPSDRFSAERTGGSVSTLTIQRTQQEDSAVYLCASSLSVRTANYEQYFGPGTRLTVT.

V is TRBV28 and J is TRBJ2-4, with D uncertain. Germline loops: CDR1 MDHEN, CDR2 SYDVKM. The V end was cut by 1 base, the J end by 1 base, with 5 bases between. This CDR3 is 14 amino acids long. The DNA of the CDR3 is TGTGCCAGCAGTTTATCTGGGGCCAAAAACATTCAGTACTTC. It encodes CASSLSGAKNIQYF. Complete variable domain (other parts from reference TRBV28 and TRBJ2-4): DVKVTQSSRYLVKRTGEKVFLECVQDMDHENMFWYRQDPGLGLRLIYFSYDVKMKEKGDIPEGYSVSREKKERFSLILESASTNQTSMYLCASSLSGAKNIQYFGAGTRLSVL.

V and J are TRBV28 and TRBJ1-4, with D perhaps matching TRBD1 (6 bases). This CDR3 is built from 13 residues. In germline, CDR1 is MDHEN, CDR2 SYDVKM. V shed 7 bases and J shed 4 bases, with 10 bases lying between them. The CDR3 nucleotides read TGTGCCAGCACCGACAGGAGTAATGAAAAACTGTTTTTT. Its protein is CASTDRSNEKLFF.

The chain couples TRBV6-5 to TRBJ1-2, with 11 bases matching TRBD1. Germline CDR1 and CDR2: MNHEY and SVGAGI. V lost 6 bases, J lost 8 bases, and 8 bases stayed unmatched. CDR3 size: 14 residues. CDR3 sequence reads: CASRQDRGHLGYTF. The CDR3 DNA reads TGTGCCAGCAGACAGGACAGGGGGCATTTAGGCTACACCTTC.